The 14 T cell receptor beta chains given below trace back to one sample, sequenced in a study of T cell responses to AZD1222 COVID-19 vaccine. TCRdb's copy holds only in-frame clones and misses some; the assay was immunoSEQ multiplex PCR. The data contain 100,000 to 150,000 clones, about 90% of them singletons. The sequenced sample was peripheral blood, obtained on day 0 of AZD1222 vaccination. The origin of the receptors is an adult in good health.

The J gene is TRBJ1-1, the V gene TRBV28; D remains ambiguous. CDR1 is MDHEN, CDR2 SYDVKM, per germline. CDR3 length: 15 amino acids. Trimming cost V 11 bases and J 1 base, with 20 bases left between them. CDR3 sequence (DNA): TGTGCCTCTCTCTCGGGGAGAGGCACGAACACTGAAGCTTTCTTT. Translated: CASLSGRGTNTEAFF.

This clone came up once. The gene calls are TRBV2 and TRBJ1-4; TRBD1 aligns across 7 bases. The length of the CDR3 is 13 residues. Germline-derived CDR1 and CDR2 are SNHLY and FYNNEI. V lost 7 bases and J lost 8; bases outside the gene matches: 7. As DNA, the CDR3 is TGTGCCAGCACCAGGACAGGCTGGGAAAAACTGTTTTTT. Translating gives CASTRTGWEKLFF.

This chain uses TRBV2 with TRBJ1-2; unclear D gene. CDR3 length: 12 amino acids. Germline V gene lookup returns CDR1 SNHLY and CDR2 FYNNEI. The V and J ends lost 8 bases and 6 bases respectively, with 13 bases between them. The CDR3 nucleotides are TGTGCCAGCCGAGGCGATTCAAATGGCTACACCTTC. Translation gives CASRGDSNGYTF. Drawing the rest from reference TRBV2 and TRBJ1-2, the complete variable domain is EPEVTQTPSHQVTQMGQEVILRCVPISNHLYFYWYRQILGQKVEFLVSFYNNEISEKSEIFDDQFSVERPDGSNFTLKIRSTKLEDSAMYFCASRGDSNGYTFGSGTRLTVV.

CDR3 sequence: CASSLGGSNTEAFF. In nucleotides, the CDR3 is TGTGCCAGCAGCTTAGGGGGCTCGAACACTGAAGCTTTCTTT. V is TRBV7-9 and J is TRBJ1-1, with a tentative D call TRBD1 (5 bases). This CDR3 is 14 amino acids long. CDR1 and CDR2 (germline): SEHNR, FQNEAQ (reference sequence). Trimming took 1 base from V and 1 from J, leaving 7 bases between them.

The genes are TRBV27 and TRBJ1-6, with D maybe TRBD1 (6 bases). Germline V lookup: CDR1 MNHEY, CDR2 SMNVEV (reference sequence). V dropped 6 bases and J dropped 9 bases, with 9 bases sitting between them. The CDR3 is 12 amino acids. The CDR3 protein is CASRTGGSPLHF. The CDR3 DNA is TGTGCCAGCAGGACAGGTGGTTCACCCCTCCACTTT.

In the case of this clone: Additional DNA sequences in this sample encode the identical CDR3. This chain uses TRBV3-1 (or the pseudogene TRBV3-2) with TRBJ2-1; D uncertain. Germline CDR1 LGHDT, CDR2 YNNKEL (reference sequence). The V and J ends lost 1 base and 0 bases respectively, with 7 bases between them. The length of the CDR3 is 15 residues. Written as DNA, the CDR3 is TGTGCCAGCAGCCAAGGGCGGAGCTCCTACAATGAGCAGTTCTTC. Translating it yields CASSQGRSSYNEQFF.

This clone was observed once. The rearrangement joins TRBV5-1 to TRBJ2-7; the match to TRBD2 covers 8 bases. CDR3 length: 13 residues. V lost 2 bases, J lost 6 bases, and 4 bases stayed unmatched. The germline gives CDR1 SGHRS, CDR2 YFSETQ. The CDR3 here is CASSLAGVGEQYF. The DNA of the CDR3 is TGCGCCAGCAGCTTAGCGGGGGTTGGCGAGCAGTACTTC.

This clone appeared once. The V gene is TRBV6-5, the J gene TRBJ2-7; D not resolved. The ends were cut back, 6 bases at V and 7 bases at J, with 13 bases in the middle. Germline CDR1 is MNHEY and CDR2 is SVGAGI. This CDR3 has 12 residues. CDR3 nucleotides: TGTGCCAGCAGCAAAGAATCCCAGGAGCAGTACTTC. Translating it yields CASSKESQEQYF.

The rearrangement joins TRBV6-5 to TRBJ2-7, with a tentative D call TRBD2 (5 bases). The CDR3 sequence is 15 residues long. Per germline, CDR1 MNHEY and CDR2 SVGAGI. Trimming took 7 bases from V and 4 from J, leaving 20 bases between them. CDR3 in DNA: TGTGCCAGCACCCACACCGGCCGGGGTCTGTACGAGCAGTACTTC. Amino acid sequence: CASTHTGRGLYEQYF.

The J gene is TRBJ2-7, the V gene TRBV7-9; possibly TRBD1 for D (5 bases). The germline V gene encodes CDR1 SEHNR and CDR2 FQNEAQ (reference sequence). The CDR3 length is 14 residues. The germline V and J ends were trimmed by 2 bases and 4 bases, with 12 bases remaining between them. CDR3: CASSLQAGIYEQYF. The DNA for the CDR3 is TGTGCCAGCAGCTTACAAGCAGGGATTTACGAGCAGTACTTC.

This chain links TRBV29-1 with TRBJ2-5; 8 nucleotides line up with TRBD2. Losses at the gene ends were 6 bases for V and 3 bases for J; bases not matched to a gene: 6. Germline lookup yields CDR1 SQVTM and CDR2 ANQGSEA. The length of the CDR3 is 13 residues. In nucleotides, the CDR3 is TGCAGCGTCGAACCGGGACTAGAAGAGACCCAGTACTTC. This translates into CSVEPGLEETQYF.

The CDR3 reads CASSPHLLEGGWKNTEAFF. For the CDR3, the DNA is TGTGCCAGCAGCCCCCATCTCCTCGAGGGAGGGTGGAAGAACACTGAAGCTTTCTTT. The chain is built from TRBV9 and TRBJ1-1; D uncertain. CDR1 and CDR2 (germline): SGDLS, YYNGEE. The CDR3 extends over 19 amino acids. Trimming took 4 bases from V and 1 from J, leaving 26 bases between them. Full variable domain (rest looked up from reference TRBV9 and TRBJ1-1): DSGVTQTPKHLITATGQRVTLRCSPRSGDLSVYWYQQSLDQGLQFLIQYYNGEERAKGNILERFSAQQFPDLHSELNLSSLELGDSALYFCASSPHLLEGGWKNTEAFFGQGTRLTVV.

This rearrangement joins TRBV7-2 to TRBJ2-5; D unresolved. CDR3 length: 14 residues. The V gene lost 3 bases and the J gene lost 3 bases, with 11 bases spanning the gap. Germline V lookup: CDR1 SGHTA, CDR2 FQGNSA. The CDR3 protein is CASSLGSQKETQYF. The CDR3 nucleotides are TGTGCCAGCAGCTTGGGCTCCCAGAAAGAGACCCAGTACTTC.

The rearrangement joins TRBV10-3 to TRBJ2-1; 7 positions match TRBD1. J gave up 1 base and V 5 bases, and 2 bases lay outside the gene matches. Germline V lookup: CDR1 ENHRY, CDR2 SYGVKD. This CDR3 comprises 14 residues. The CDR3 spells CAISPGQSYNEQFF. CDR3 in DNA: TGTGCCATCAGTCCGGGACAGTCCTACAATGAGCAGTTCTTC.